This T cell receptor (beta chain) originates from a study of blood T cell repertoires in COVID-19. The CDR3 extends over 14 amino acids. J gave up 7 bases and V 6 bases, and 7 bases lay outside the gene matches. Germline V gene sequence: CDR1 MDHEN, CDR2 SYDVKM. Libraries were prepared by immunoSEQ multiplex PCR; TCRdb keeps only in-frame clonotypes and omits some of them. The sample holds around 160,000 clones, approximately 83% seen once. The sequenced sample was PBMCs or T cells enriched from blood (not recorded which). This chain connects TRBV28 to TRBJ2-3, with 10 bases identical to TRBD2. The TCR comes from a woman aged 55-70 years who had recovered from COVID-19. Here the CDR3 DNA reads TGTGCCAGCAGCAGAATAGCGGGGGGAAATACGCAGTATTTT. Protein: CASSRIAGGNTQYF.